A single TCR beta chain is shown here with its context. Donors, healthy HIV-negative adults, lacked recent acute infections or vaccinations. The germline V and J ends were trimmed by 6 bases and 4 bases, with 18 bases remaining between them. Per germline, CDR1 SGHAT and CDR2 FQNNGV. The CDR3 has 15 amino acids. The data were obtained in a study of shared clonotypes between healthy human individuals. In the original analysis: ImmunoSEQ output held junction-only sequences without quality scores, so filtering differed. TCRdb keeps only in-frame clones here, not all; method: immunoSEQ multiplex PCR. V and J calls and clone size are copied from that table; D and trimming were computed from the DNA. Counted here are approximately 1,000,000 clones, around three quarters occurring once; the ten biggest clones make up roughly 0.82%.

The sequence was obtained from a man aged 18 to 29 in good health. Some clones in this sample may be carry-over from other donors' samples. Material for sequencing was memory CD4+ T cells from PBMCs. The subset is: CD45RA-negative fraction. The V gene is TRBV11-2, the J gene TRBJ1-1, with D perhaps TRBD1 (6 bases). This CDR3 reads CASRRGRGAPTEAFF. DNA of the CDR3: TGTGCCAGCAGACGAGGGCGGGGGGCACCCACTGAAGCTTTCTTT.